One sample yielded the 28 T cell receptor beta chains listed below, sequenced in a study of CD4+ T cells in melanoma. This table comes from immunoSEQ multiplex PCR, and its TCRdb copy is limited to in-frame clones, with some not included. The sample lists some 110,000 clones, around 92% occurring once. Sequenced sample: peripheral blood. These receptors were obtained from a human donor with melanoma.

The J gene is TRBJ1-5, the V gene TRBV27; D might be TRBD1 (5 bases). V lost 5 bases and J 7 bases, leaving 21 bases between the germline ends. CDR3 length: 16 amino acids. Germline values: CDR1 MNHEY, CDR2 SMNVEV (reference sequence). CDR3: CASSPNHRRGGQPQHF. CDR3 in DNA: TGTGCCAGCAGTCCCAACCATCGAAGGGGCGGGCAGCCCCAGCATTTT.

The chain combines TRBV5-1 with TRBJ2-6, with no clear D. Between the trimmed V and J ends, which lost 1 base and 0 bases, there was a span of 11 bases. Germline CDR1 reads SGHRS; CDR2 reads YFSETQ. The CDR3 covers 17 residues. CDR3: CASSLMAVSSGANVLTF. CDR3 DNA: TGCGCCAGCAGCTTGATGGCGGTAAGCTCTGGGGCCAACGTCCTGACTTTC.

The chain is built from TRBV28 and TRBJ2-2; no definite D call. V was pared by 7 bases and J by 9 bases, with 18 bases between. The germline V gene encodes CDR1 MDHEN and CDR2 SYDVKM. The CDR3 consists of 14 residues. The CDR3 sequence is CASTGETGLWELFF. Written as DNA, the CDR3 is TGTGCCAGCACCGGAGAGACTGGCCTATGGGAGCTGTTTTTT.

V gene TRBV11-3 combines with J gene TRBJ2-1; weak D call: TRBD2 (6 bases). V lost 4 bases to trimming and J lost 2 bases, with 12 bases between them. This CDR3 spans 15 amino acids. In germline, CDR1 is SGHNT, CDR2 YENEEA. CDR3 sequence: CASSSGGSPYNEQFF. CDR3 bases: TGTGCCAGCAGCTCCGGAGGGAGTCCCTACAATGAGCAGTTCTTC.

The CDR3 DNA reads as TGTGCCAGCAGCTTAGATGAGGGCGCGGTCACTGAAGCTTTCTTT. Translated, it gives CASSLDEGAVTEAFF. This chain connects TRBV11-2 to TRBJ1-1; D is undetermined. This CDR3 has 15 amino acids. Trimming pared 0 bases from V and 4 bases from J, leaving 12 bases between. Germline values: CDR1 SGHAT, CDR2 FQNNGV.

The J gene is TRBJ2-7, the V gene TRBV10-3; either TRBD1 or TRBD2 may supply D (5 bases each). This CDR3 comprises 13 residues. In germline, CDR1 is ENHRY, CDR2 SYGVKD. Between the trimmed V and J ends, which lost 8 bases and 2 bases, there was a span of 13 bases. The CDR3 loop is CAILGGSTYEQYF. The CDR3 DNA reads TGTGCCATCCTTGGGGGAAGCACCTACGAGCAGTACTTC.

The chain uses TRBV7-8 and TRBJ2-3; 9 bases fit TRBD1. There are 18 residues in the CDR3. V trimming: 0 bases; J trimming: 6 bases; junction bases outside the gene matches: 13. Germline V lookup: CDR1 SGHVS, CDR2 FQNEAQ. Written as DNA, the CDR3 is TGTGCCAGCAGCTTAGCTCTCAATTCCGGGACAGGGTGGGATACGCAGTATTTT. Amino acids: CASSLALNSGTGWDTQYF.

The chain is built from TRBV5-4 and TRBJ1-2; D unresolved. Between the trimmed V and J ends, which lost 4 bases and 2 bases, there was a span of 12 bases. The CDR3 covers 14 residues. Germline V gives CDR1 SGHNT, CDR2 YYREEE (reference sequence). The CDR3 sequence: CASSPRTANYGYTF. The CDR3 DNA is TGTGCCAGCAGCCCTAGGACGGCGAACTATGGCTACACCTTC. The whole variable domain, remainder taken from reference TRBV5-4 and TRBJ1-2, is ETGVTQSPTHLIKTRGQQVTLRCSSQSGHNTVSWYQQALGQGPQFIFQYYREEENGRGNFPPRFSGLQFPNYSSELNVNALELDDSALYLCASSPRTANYGYTFGSGTRLTVV.

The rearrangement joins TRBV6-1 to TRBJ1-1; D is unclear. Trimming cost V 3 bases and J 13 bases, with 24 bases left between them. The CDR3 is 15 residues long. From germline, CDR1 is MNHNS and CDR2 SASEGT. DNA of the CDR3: TGTGCCAGCAGTGAGAATCGCCCGGGGATTAGGTCAGGTTTCTTT. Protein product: CASSENRPGIRSGFF.

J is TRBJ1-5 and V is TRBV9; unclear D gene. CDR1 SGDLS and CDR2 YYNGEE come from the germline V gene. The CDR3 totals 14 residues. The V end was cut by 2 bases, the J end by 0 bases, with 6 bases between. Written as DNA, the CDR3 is TGTGCCAGCAGCGTTGGAGATAGCAATCAGCCCCAGCATTTT. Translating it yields CASSVGDSNQPQHF.

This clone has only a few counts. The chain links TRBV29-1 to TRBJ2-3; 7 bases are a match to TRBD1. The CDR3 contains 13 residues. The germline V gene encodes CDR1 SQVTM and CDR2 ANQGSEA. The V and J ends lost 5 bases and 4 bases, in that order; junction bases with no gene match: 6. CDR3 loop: CSVTGELADTQYF. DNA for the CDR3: TGCAGCGTTACAGGGGAATTAGCAGATACGCAGTATTTT.

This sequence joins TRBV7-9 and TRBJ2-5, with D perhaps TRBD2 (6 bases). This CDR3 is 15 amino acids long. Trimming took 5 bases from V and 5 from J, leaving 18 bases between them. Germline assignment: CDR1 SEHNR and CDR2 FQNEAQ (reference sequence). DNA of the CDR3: TGTGCCAGCAGCCCGAGGGACTCCCTAGATGAGACCCAGTACTTC. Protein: CASSPRDSLDETQYF.

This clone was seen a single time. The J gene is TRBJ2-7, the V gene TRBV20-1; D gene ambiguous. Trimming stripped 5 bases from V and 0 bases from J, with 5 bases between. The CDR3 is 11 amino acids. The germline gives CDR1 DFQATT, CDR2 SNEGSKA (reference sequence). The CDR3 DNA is TGCAGTGCTGCTAACTCCTACGAGCAGTACTTC. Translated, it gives CSAANSYEQYF.

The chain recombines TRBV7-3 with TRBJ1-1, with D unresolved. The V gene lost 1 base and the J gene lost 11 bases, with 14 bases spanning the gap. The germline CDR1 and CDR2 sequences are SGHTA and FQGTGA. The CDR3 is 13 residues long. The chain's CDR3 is CASSLNGEGGAFF. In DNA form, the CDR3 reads TGTGCCAGCAGCTTAAATGGTGAGGGTGGGGCTTTCTTT.

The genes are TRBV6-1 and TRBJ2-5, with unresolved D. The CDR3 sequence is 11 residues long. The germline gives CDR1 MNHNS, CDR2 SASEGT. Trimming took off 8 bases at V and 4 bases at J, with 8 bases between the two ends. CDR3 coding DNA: TGTGCCAGCCGTCGACGAGAGACCCAGTACTTC. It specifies CASRRRETQYF.

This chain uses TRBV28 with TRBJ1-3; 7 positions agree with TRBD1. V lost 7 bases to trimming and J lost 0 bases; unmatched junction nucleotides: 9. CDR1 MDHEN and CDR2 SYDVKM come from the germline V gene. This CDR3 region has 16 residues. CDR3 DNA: TGTGCCAGCAATCAGGACAGGTCCAGCTCTGGAAACACCATATATTTT. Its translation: CASNQDRSSSGNTIYF.

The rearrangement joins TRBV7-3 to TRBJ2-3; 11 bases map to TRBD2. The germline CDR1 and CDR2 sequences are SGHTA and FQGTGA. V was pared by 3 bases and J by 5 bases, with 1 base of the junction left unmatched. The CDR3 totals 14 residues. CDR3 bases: TGTGCCAGCAGCTTCGGACTAGCGGGAGATACGCAGTATTTT. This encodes CASSFGLAGDTQYF.

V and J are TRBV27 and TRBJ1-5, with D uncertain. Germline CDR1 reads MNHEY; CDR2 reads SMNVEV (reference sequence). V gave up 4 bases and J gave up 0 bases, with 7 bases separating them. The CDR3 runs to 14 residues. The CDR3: CASSYGHSNQPQHF. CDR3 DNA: TGTGCCAGCAGTTATGGGCATAGCAATCAGCCCCAGCATTTT.

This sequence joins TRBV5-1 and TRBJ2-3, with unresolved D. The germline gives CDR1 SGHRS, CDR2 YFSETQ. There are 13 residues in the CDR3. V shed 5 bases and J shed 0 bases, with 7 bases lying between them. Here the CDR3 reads CASRPTSTDTQYF. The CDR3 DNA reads TGCGCCAGCAGACCCACTAGCACAGATACGCAGTATTTT.

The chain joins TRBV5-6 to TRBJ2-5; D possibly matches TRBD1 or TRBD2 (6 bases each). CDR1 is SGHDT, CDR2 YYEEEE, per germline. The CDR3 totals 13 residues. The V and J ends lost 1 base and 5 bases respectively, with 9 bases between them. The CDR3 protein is CASSLRGVETQYF. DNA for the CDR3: TGTGCCAGCAGCTTGAGGGGGGTGGAGACCCAGTACTTC.

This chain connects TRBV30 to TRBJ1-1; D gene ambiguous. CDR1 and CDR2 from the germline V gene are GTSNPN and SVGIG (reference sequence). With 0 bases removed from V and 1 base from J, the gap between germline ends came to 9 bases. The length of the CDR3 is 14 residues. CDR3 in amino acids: CAWSVKGRNTEAFF. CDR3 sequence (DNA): TGTGCCTGGAGTGTGAAGGGCCGGAACACTGAAGCTTTCTTT.

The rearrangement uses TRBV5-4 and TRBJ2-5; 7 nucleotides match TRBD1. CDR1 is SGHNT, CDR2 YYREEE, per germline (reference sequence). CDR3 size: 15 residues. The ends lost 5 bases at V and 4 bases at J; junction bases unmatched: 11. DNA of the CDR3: TGTGCCAGCAGTCCTAAAGAGAGGGGGCGAGAGACCCAGTACTTC. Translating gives CASSPKERGRETQYF.

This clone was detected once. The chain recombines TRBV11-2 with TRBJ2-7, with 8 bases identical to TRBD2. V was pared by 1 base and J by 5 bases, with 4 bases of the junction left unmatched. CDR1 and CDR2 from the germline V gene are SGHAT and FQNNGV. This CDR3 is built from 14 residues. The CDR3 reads CASSLAGGRNEQYF. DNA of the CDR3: TGTGCCAGCAGCTTAGCGGGGGGGCGAAACGAGCAGTACTTC.

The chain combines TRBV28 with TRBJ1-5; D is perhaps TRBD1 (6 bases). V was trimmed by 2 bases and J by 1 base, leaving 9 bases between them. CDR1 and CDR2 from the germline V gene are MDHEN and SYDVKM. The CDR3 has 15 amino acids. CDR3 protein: CASSLIRGSNQPQHF. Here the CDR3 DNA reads TGTGCCAGCAGTTTAATAAGGGGGAGCAATCAGCCCCAGCATTTT.

The CDR3 loop is CASSREGTQYF. The CDR3 nucleotides are TGTGCCAGCAGTCGAGAGGGGACCCAGTACTTC. V is TRBV6-5 and J is TRBJ2-5, with D possibly matching TRBD2 (5 bases). The germline CDR1 and CDR2 sequences are MNHEY and SVGAGI. V was cut by 5 bases and J by 7 bases, with 8 bases left in between. This CDR3 region has 11 residues.

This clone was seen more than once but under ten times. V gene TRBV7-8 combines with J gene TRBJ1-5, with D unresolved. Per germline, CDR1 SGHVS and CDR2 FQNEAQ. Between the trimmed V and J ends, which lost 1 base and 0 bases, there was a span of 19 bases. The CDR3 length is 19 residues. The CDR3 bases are TGTGCCAGCAGCTTAGAAACAGTGGCGGATACATATAGCAATCAGCCCCAGCATTTT. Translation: CASSLETVADTYSNQPQHF.

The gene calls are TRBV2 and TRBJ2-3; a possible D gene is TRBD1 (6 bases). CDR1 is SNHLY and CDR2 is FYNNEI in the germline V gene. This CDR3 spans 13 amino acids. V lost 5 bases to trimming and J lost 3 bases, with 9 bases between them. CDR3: CASSPGTTDTQYF. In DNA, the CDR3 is TGTGCCAGCAGTCCGGGGACAACAGATACGCAGTATTTT. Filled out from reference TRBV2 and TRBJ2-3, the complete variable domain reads EPEVTQTPSHQVTQMGQEVILRCVPISNHLYFYWYRQILGQKVEFLVSFYNNEISEKSEIFDDQFSVERPDGSNFTLKIRSTKLEDSAMYFCASSPGTTDTQYFGPGTRLTVL.

Here the CDR3 DNA reads TGTGCCAGCAGCCGGACAGGGCCCCAAGAGACCCAGTACTTC. It encodes CASSRTGPQETQYF. This chain links TRBV4-2 with TRBJ2-5, with 8 nucleotides matching TRBD1. This CDR3 has 14 residues. J was trimmed by 1 base and V by 4 bases; bases with no gene match: 2. Germline CDR1 is LGHNA and CDR2 is YNFKEQ.